Following are 2 T cell receptor beta chains from one sample sequenced in a study of metastatic and nonmetastatic thyroid tumors. All patients were treatment-naive before thyroid surgery. With MiXCR, TCRdb reprocessed the PCR reads. There are approximately 30,000 clones in the sample; around 15% occur only once, and approximately 4.8% lies in the top ten. Sequencing was performed on blood. Receptor source: a female donor with papillary thyroid cancer or a benign thyroid nodule (not recorded which). Some clones in this sample may be carry-over from other donors' samples.

Concerning this clone itself: A read error may account for a junction end that differs from germline. This chain connects TRBV19 to TRBJ1-5; no reliable D call. CDR3 length: 13 amino acids. Germline V gives CDR1 LNHDA, CDR2 SQIVND (reference sequence). CDR3 DNA sequence: TGTGACAGTAGTATAAACAGCGATCATCCCCAGCATTTT. Translated: CDSSINSDHPQHF.

The DNA for the CDR3 is TGTGCCTCTGGGTTTACAGGACAGGGGACTGAAGCTTTCTTT. This codes for CASGFTGQGTEAFF. The chain joins TRBV28 to TRBJ1-1, with 9 bases lining up with TRBD1. Per germline, CDR1 MDHEN and CDR2 SYDVKM. Germline trimming cut 11 bases from V and 5 bases from J; bases unmatched to any gene: 12. This CDR3 is 14 amino acids long.